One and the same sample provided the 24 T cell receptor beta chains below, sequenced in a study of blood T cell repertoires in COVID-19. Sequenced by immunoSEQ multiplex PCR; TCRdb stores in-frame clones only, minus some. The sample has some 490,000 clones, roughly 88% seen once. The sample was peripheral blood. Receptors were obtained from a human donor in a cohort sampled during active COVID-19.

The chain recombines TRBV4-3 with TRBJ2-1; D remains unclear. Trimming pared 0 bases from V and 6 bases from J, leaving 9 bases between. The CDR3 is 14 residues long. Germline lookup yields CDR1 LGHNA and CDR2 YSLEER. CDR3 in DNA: TGCGCCAGCAGCCAAGATACGAGCCGCAATGAGCAGTTCTTC. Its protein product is CASSQDTSRNEQFF.

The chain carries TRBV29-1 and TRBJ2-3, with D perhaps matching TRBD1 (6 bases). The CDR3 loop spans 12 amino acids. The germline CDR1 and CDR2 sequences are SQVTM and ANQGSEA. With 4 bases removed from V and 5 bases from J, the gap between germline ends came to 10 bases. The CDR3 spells CSVVPQGDTQYF. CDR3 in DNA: TGCAGCGTTGTCCCACAGGGAGATACGCAGTATTTT.

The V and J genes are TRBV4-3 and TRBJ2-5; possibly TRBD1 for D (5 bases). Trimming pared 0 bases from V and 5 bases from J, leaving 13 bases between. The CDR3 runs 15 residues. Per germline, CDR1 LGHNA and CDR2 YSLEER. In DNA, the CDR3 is TGCGCCAGCAGCCAAGATAGGGGCGACCCCGAGACCCAGTACTTC. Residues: CASSQDRGDPETQYF.

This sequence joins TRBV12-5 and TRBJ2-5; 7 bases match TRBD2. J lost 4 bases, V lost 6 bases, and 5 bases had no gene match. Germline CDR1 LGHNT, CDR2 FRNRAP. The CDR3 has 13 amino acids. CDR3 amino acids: CASGPPGGETQYF. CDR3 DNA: TGTGCTAGTGGCCCTCCGGGGGGAGAGACCCAGTACTTC.

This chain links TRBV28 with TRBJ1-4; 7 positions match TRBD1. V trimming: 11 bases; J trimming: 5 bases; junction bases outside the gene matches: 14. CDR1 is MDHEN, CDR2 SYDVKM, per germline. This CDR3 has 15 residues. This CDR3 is CASTPRGRSNEKLFF. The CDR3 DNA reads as TGTGCCTCTACCCCCAGGGGGAGATCGAATGAAAAACTGTTTTTT.

The CDR3 protein is CASSLFNRVTRTDTQYF. DNA of the CDR3: TGTGCCAGCAGTTTATTTAACAGGGTAACAAGGACAGATACGCAGTATTTT. The J gene is TRBJ2-3, the V gene TRBV28, with D maybe TRBD1 (6 bases). The V end lost 1 base, the J end lost 3 bases, and 17 bases lay between the germline ends. The length of the CDR3 is 17 residues. The V gene's germline CDR1 is MDHEN and CDR2 SYDVKM.

The CDR3 loop is CASSQDRRTSGYEQYF. The CDR3 DNA sequence: TGTGCCAGCAGCCAAGATCGTCGGACTAGCGGCTACGAGCAGTACTTC. The chain uses TRBV3-1 (or the pseudogene TRBV3-2) and TRBJ2-7; TRBD2 matches 10 bases. After removal of 0 bases from V and 3 bases from J, the junction contained 5 bases not matched to a gene. The germline CDR1 and CDR2 sequences are LGHDT and YNNKEL (reference sequence). The CDR3 extends over 16 amino acids.

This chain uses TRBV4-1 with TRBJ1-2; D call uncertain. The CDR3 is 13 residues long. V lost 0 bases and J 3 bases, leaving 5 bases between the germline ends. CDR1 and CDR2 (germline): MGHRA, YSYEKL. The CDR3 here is CASSQESDYGYTF. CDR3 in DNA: TGCGCCAGCAGCCAAGAGTCAGACTATGGCTACACCTTC.

The CDR3 here is CASSDLGGEDEKLFF. The CDR3 DNA follows: TGTGCCAGCAGTGATCTAGGGGGCGAGGATGAAAAACTGTTTTTT. The rearrangement joins TRBV2 to TRBJ1-4; 7 bases are shared with TRBD1. The V segment lost 3 bases and the J segment 6 bases; nucleotides outside the gene matches: 7. The CDR3 has 15 residues. Germline CDR1 and CDR2: SNHLY and FYNNEI.

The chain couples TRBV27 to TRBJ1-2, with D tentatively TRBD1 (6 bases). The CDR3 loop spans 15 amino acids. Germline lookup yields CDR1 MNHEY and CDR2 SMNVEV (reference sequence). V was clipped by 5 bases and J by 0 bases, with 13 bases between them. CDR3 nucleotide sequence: TGTGCCAGCAGTCCCAGGGGTCCAGCTAACTATGGCTACACCTTC. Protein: CASSPRGPANYGYTF.

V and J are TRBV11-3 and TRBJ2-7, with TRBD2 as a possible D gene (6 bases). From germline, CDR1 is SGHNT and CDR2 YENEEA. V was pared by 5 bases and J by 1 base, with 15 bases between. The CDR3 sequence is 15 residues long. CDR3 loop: CASSAVGRGSYEQYF. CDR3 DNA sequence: TGTGCCAGCAGCGCAGTGGGGCGGGGATCCTACGAGCAGTACTTC.

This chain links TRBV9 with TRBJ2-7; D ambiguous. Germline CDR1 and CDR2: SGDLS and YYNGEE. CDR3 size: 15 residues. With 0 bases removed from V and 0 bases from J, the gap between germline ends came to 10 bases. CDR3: CASSVEPSGSYEQYF. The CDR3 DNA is TGTGCCAGCAGCGTAGAACCCTCGGGCTCCTACGAGCAGTACTTC.

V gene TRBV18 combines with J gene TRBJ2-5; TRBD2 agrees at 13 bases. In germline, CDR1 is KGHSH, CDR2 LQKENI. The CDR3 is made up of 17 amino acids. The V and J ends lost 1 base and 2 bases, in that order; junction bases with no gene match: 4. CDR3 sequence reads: CASSPRTSGSKQETQYF. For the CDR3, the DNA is TGTGCCAGCTCACCACGGACTAGCGGGAGTAAACAAGAGACCCAGTACTTC.

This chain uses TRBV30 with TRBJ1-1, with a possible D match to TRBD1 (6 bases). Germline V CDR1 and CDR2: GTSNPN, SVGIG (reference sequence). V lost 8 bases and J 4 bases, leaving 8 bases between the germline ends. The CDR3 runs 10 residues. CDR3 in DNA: TGTGCCGGGGGCGGCACTGAAGCTTTCTTT. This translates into CAGGGTEAFF. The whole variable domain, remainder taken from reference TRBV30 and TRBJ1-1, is SQTIHQWPATLVQPVGSPLSLECTVEGTSNPNLYWYRQAAGRGLQLLFYSVGIGQISSEVPQNLSASRPQDRQFILSSKKLLLSDSGFYLCAGGGTEAFFGQGTRLTVV.

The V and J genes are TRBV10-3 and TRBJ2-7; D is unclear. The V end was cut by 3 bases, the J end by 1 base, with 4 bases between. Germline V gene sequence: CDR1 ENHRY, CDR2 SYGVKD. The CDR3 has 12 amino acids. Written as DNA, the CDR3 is TGTGCCATCAGTGACATTTCCTACGAGCAGTACTTC. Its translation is CAISDISYEQYF.

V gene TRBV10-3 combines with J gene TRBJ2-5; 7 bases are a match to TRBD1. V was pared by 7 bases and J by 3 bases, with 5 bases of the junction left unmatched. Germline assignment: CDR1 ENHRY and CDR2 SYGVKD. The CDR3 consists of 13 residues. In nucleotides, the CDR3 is TGTGCCATCACCCGGGACAGTGAAGAGACCCAGTACTTC. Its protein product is CAITRDSEETQYF.

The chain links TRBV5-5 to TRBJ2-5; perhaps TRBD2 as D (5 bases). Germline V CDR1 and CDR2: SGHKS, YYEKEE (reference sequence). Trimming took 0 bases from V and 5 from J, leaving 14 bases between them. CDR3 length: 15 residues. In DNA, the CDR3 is TGTGCCAGCAGCTTGGTTGGCATTTCGGGGGAGACCCAGTACTTC. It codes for CASSLVGISGETQYF.

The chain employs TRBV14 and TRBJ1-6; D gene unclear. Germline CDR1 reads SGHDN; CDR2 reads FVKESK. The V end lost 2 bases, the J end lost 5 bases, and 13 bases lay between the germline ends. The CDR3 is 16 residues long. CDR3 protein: CASSQKSGIDNSPLHF. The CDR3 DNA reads TGTGCCAGCAGCCAAAAATCCGGGATCGATAATTCACCCCTCCACTTT.

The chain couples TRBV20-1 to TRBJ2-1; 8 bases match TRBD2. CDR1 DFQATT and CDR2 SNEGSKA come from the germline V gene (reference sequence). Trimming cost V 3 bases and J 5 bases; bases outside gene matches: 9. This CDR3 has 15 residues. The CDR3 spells CSASSPSGSDNEQFF. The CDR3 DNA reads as TGCAGTGCTAGTAGCCCCAGCGGGAGCGACAATGAGCAGTTCTTC.

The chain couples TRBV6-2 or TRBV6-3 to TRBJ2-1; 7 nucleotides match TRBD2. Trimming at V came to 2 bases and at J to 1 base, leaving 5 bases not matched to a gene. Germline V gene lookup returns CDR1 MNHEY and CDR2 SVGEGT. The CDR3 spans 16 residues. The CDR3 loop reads CASSYPLARSYNEQFF. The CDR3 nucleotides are TGTGCCAGCAGTTACCCACTAGCGAGATCCTACAATGAGCAGTTCTTC.

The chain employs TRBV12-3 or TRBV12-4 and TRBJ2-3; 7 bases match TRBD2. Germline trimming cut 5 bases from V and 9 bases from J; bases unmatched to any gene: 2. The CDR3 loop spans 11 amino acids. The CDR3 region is CASSTTSTQYF. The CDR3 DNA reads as TGTGCCAGCAGTACGACTAGCACGCAGTATTTT.

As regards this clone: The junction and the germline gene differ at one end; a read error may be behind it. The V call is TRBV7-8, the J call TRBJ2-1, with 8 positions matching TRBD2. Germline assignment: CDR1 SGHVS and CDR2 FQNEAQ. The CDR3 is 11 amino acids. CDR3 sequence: CASSPGTSQIF. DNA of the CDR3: TGTGCCAGCAGCCCCGGGACTAGTCAGATCTTC.

As DNA, the CDR3 is TGTGCCAGCAGTGAAACTAGCGGGAGTAGCGAGCAGTTCTTC. It specifies CASSETSGSSEQFF. The gene calls are TRBV2 and TRBJ2-1, with 11 bases aligning to TRBD2. Per germline, CDR1 SNHLY and CDR2 FYNNEI. CDR3 length equals 14 residues. Losses at the gene ends were 2 bases for V and 10 bases for J; bases not matched to a gene: 4.

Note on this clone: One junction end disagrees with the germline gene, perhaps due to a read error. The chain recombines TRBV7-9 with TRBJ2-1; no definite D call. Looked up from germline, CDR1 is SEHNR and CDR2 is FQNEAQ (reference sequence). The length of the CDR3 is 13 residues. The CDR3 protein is CASSLDPYSEQFF. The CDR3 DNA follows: TGTGCCAGCAGCTTAGACCCTTACAGTGAGCAGTTCTTC. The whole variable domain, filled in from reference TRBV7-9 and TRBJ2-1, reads DTGVSQNPRHKITKRGQNVTFRCDPISEHNRLYWYRQTLGQGPEFLTYFQNEAQLEKSRLLSDRFSAERPKGSFSTLEIQRTEQGDSAMYLCASSLDPYSEQFFGPGTRLTVL.